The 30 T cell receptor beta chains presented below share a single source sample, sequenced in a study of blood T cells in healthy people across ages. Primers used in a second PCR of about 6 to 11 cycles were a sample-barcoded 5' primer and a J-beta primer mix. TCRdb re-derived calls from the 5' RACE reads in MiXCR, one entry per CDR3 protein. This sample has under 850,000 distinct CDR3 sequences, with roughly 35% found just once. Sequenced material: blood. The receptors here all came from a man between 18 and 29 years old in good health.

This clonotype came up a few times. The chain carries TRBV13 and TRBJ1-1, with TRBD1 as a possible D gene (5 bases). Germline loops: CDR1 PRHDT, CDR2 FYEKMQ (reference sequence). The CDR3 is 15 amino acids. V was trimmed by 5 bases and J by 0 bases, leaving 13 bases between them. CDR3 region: CASSPRQLLNTEAFF. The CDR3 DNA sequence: TGTGCCAGCAGCCCCCGACAGCTACTGAACACTGAAGCTTTCTTT.

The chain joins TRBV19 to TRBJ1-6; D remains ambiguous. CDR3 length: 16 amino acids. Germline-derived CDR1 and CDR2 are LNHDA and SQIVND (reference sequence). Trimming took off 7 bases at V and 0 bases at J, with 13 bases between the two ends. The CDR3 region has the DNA TGTGCCAGTAAACGGCTAATTAACTCCTATAATTCACCCCTCCACTTT. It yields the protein CASKRLINSYNSPLHF.

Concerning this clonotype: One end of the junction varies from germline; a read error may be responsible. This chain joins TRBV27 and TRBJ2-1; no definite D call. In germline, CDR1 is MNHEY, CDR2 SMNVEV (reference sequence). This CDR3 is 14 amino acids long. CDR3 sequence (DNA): TGTGCCAGCAGTTTAGTGTCTGGGTACAATGAGCCGTTCTTC. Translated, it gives CASSLVSGYNEPFF.

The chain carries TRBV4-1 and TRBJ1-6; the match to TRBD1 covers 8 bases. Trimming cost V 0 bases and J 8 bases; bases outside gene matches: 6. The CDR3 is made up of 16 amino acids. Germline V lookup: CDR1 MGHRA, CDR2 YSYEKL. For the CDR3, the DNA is TGCGCCAGCAGCCAAGATCTGGCAGGGGGCTATTCACCCCTCCACTTT. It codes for CASSQDLAGGYSPLHF.

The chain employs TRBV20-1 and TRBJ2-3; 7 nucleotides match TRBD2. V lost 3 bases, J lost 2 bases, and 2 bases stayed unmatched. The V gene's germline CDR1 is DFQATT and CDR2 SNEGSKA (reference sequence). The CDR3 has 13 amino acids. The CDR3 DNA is TGCAGTGCTAGGGGGGGGAACACAGATACGCAGTATTTT. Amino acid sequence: CSARGGNTDTQYF.

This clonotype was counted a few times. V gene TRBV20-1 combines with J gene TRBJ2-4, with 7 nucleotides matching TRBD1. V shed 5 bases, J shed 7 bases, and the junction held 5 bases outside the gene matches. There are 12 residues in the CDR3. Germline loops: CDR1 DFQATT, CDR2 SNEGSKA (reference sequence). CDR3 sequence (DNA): TGCAGTGCTGGGGCGACAGGGAACATTCAGTACTTC. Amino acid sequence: CSAGATGNIQYF.

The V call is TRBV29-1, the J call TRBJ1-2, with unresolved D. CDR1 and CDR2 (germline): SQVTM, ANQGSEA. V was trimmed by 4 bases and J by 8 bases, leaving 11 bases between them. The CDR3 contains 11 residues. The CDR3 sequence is CSVGPNGGYTF. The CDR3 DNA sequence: TGCAGCGTTGGACCGAACGGGGGCTACACCTTC.

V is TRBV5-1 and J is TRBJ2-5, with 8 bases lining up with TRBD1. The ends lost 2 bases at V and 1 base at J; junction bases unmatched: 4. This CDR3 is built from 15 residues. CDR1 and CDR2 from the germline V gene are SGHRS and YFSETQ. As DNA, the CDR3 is TGCGCCAGCAGCTTTAAAGACAGGGGCCAAGAGACCCAGTACTTC. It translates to CASSFKDRGQETQYF.

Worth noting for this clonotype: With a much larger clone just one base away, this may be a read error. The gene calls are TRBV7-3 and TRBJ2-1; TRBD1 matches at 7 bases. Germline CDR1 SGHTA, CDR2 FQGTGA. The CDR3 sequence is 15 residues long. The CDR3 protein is CAGSLEGTDFNEQFF. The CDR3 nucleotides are TGTGCCGGCAGCTTAGAGGGGACAGATTTCAATGAGCAGTTCTTC. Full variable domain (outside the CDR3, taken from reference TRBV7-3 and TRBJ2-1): GAGVSQTPSNKVTEKGKYVELRCDPISGHTALYWYRQSLGQGPEFLIYFQGTGAADDSGLPNDRFFAVRPEGSVSTLKIQRTERGDSAVYLCAGSLEGTDFNEQFFGPGTRLTVL.

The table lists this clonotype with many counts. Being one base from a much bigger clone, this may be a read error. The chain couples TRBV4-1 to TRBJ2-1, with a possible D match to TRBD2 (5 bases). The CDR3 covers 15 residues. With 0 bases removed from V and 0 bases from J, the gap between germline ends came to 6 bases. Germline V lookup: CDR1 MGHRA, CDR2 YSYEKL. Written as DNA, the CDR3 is TGCGCCAGCAGCCAAGAAACTAGCTCCTACAATGAGCAGTTCTTC. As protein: CASSQETSSYNEQFF.

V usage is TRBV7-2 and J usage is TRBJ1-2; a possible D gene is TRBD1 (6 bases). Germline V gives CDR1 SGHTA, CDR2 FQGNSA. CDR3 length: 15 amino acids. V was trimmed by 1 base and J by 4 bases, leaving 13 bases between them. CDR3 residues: CASSLVNDRSYGYTF. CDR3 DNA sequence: TGTGCCAGCAGCTTAGTGAATGACAGGAGCTATGGCTACACCTTC.

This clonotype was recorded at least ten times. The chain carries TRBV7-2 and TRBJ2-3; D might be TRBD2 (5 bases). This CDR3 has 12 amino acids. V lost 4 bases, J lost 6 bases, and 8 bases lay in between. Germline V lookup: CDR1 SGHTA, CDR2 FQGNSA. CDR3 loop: CASSSSGDTQYF. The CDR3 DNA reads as TGTGCCAGCAGCTCCTCGGGGGATACGCAGTATTTT.

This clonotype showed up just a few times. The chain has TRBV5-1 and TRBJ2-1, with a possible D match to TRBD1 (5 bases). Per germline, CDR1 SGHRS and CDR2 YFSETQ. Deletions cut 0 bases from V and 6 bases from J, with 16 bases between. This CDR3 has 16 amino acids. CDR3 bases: TGCGCCAGCAGCTTGGAGTGGTCAGGGTCCGTCAATGAGCAGTTCTTC. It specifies CASSLEWSGSVNEQFF. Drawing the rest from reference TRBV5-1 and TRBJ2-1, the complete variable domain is KAGVTQTPRYLIKTRGQQVTLSCSPISGHRSVSWYQQTPGQGLQFLFEYFSETQRNKGNFPGRFSGRQFSNSRSEMNVSTLELGDSALYLCASSLEWSGSVNEQFFGPGTRLTVL.

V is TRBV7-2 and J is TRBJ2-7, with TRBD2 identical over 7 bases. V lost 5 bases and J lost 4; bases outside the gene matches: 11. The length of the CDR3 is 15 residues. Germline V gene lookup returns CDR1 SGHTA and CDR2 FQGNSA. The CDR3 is CASSPTGASGYEQYF. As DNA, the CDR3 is TGTGCCAGCAGCCCAACCGGCGCTAGCGGTTACGAGCAGTACTTC. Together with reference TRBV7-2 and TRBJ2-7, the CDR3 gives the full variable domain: GAGVSQSPSNKVTEKGKDVELRCDPISGHTALYWYRQSLGQGLEFLIYFQGNSAPDKSGLPSDRFSAERTGGSVSTLTIQRTQQEDSAVYLCASSPTGASGYEQYFGPGTRLTVT.

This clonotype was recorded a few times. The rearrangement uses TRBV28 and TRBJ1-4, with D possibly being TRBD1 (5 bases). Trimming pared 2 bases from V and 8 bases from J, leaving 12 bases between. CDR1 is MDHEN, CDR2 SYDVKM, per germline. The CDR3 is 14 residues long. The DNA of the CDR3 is TGTGCCAGCAGTTTAAGGGACGGGTCGGAAAAACTGTTTTTT. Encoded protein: CASSLRDGSEKLFF. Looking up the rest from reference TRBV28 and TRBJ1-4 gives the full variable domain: DVKVTQSSRYLVKRTGEKVFLECVQDMDHENMFWYRQDPGLGLRLIYFSYDVKMKEKGDIPEGYSVSREKKERFSLILESASTNQTSMYLCASSLRDGSEKLFFGSGTQLSVL.

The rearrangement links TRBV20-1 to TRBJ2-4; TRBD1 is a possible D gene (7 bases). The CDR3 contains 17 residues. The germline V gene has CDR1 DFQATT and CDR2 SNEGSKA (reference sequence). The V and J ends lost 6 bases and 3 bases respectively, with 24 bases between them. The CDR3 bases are TGCAGTGCCATAGCGAGGACAGGCGGGATAGTCAAAAACATTCAGTACTTC. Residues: CSAIARTGGIVKNIQYF.

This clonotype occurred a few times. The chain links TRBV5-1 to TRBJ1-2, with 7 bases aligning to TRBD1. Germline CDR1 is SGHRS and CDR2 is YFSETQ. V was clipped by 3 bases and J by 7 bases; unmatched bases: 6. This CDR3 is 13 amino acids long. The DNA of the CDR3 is TGCGCCAGCAGCTCCATCGACAGGGCTGGCTACACCTTC. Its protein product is CASSSIDRAGYTF.

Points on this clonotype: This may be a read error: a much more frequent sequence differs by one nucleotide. The CDR3 DNA follows: TGCGCCAGCAGCCAAGGCGGAAGGAGTCCCTACGAGCAGTACTTC. Its protein product is CASSQGGRSPYEQYF. The J gene is TRBJ2-7, the V gene TRBV4-3, with unresolved D. The germline V gene encodes CDR1 LGHNA and CDR2 YSLEER. Between the trimmed V and J ends, which lost 1 base and 2 bases, there was a span of 12 bases. The length of the CDR3 is 15 residues.

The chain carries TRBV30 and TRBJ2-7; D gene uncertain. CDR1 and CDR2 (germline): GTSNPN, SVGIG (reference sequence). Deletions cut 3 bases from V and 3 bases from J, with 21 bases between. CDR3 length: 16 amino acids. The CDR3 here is CAWRNRATKTLYEQYF. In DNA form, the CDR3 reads TGTGCCTGGAGGAATCGGGCCACAAAAACGCTCTACGAGCAGTACTTC.

The CDR3 nucleotides are TGTGCCAGCAGGGGACAGGGCGGCACCGGGGAGCTGTTTTTT. Translated: CASRGQGGTGELFF. The chain has TRBV12-3 or TRBV12-4 and TRBJ2-2, with 9 bases lining up with TRBD1. J lost 4 bases, V lost 6 bases, and 3 bases had no gene match. This CDR3 has 14 residues.

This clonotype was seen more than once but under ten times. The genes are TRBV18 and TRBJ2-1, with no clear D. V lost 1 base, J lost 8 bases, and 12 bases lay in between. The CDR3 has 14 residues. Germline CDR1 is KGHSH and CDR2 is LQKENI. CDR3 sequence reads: CASSPRQDSDEQFF. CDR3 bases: TGTGCCAGCTCACCACGCCAGGATTCGGATGAGCAGTTCTTC.

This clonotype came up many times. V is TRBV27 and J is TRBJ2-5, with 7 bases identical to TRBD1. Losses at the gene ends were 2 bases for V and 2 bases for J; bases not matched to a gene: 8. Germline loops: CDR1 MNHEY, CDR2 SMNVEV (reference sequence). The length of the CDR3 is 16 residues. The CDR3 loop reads CASSLRPGTEQETQYF. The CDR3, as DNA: TGTGCCAGCAGTTTACGCCCCGGGACAGAACAAGAGACCCAGTACTTC.

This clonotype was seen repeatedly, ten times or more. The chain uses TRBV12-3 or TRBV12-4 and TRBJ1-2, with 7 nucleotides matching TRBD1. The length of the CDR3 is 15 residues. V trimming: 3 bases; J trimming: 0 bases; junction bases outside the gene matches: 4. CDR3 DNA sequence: TGTGCCAGCAGTTTCGACGGGACAGCTAACTATGGCTACACCTTC. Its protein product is CASSFDGTANYGYTF.

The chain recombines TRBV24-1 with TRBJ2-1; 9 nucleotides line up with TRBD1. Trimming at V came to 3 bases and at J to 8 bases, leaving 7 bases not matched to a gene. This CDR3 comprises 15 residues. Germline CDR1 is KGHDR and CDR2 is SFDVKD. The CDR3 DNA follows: TGTGCCACCAGTGATGGGGGACAGGGTTCACATGAGCAGTTCTTC. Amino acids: CATSDGGQGSHEQFF.

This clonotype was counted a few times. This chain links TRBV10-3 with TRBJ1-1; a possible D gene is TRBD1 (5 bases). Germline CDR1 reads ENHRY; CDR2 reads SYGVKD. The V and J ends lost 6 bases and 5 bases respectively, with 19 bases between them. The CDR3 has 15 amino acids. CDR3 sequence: CAIRGGDPASTEAFF. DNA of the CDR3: TGTGCCATCAGGGGGGGGGATCCCGCCTCGACTGAAGCTTTCTTT.

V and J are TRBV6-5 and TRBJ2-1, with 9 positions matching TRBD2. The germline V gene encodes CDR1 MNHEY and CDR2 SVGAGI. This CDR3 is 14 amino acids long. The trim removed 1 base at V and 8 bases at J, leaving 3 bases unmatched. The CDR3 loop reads CASSYYGGGDEQFF. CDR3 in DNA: TGTGCCAGCAGTTACTACGGCGGGGGGGATGAGCAGTTCTTC.

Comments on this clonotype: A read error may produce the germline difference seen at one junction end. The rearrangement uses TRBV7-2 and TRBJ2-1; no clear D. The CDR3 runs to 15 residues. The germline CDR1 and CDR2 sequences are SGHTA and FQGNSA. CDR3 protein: CASSLEAFSYNEKYF. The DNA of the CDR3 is TGTGCCAGCAGCTTAGAAGCGTTCTCCTACAATGAGAAGTACTTC.

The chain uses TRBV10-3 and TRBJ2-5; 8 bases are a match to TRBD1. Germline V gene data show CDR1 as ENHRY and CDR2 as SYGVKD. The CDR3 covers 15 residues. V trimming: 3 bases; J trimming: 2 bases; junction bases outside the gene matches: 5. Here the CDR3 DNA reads TGTGCCATCAGTGACGGACAGGGAAGACAAGAGACCCAGTACTTC. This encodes CAISDGQGRQETQYF.

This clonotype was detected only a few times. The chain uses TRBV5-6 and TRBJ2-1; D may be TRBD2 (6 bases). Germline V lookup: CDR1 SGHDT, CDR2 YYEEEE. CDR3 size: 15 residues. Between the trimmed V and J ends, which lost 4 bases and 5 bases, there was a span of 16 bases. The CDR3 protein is CASSRVEGRHNEQFF. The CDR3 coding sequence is TGTGCCAGCAGCAGGGTGGAGGGGAGACACAATGAGCAGTTCTTC.

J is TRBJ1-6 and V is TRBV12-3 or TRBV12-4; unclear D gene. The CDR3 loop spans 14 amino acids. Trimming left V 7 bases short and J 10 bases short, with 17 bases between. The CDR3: CASNRGVLGSPLHF. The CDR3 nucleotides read TGTGCCAGCAACCGCGGGGTTTTGGGCTCACCCCTCCACTTT.